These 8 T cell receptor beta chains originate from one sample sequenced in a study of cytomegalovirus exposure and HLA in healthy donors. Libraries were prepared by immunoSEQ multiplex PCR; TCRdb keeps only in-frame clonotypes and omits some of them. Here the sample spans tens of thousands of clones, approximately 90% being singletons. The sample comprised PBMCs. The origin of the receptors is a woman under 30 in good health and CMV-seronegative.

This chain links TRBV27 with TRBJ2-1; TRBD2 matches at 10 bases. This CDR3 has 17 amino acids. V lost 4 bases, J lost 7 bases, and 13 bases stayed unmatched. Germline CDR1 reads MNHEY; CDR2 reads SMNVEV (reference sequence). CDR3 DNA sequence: TGTGCCAGCAGTTCCTTACACTTAGCGGGAGGCGCGAATGAGCAGTTCTTC. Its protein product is CASSSLHLAGGANEQFF.

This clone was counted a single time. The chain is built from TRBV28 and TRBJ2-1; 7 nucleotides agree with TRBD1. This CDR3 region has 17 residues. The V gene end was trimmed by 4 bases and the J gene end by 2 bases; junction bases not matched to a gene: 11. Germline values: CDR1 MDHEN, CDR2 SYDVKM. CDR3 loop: CASSSTGWGNPYNEQFF. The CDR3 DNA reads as TGTGCCAGCAGTTCGACAGGGTGGGGTAATCCCTACAATGAGCAGTTCTTC.

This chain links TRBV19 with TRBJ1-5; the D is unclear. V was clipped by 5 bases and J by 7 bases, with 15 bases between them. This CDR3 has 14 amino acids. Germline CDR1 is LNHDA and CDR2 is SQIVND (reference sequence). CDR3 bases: TGTGCCAGTAGTGTGACGGTCCGGGGACAGCCCCAGCATTTT. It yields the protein CASSVTVRGQPQHF.

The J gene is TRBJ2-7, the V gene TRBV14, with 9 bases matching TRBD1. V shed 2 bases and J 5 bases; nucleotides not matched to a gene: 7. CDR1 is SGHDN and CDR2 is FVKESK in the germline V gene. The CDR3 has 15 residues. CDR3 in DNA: TGTGCCAGCAGCCAAAGGACAGGGGTCAGTCACGAGCAGTACTTC. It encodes CASSQRTGVSHEQYF. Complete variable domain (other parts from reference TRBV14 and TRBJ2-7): EAGVTQFPSHSVIEKGQTVTLRCDPISGHDNLYWYRRVMGKEIKFLLHFVKESKQDESGMPNNRFLAERTGGTYSTLKVQPAELEDSGVYFCASSQRTGVSHEQYFGPGTRLTVT.

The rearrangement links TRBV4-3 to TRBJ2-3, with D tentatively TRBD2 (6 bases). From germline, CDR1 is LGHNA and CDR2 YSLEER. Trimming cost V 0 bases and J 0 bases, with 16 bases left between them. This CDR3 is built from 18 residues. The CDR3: CASSQDLLWGTSTDTQYF. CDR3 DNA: TGCGCCAGCAGCCAAGATCTGTTATGGGGGACTAGCACAGATACGCAGTATTTT.

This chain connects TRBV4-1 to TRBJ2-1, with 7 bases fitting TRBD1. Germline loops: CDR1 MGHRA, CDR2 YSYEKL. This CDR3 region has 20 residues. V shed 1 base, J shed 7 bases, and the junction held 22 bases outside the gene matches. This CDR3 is CASSQVFRTGRLVGANEQFF. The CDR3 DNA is TGCGCCAGCAGCCAAGTTTTCAGGACAGGCCGCTTAGTAGGGGCAAATGAGCAGTTCTTC.

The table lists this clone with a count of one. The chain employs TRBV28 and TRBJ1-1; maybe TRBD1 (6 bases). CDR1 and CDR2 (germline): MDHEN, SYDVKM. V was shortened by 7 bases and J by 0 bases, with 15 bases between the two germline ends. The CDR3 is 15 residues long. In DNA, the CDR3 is TGTGCCAGCAATACCCACGGACAGTTGAACACTGAAGCTTTCTTT. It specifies CASNTHGQLNTEAFF.

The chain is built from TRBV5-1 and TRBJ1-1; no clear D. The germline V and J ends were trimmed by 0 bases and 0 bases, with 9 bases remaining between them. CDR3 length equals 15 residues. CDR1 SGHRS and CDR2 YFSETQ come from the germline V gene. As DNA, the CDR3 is TGCGCCAGCAGCTTGGAAGGCGGATTGAACACTGAAGCTTTCTTT. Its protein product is CASSLEGGLNTEAFF.